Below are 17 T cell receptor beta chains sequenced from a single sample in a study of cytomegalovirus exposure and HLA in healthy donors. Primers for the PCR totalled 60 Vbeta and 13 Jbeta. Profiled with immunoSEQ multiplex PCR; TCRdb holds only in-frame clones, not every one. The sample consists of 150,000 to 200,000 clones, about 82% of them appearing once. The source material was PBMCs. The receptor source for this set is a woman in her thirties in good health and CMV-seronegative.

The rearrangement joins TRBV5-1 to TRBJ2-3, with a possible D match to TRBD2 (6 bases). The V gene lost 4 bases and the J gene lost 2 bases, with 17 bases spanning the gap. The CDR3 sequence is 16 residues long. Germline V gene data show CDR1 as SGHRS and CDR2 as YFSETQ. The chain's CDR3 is CASSPGGSGFTDTQYF. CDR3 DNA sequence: TGCGCCAGCAGCCCTGGGGGTAGCGGCTTCACAGATACGCAGTATTTT.

The CDR3 DNA reads as TGTGCCAGCAGCCCAGGGACTAGTTCGGCAGATACGCAGTATTTT. This sequence encodes CASSPGTSSADTQYF. The chain employs TRBV7-2 and TRBJ2-3; 8 positions agree with TRBD2. V lost 5 bases and J lost 4; bases outside the gene matches: 8. Germline CDR1 SGHTA, CDR2 FQGNSA. The CDR3 consists of 15 residues.

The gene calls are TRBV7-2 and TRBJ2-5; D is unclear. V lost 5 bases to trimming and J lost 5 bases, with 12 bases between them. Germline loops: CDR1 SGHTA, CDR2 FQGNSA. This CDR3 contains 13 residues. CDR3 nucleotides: TGTGCCAGCAGCCCGGCACCCGGGGAGACCCAGTACTTC. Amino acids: CASSPAPGETQYF.

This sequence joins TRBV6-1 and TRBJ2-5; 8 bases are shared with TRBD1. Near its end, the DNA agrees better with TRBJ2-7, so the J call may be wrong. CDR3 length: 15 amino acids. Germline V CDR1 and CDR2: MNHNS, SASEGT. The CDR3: CASTKEQGAFYEQYF. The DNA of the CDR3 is TGTGCCAGCACAAAGGAGCAGGGGGCATTCTACGAGCAGTACTTC.

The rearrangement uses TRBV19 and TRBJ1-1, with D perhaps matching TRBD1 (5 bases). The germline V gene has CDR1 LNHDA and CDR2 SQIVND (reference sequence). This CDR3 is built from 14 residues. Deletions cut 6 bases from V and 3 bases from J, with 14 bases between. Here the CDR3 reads CASRMQGGDTEAFF. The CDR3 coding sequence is TGTGCCAGTAGAATGCAGGGAGGGGACACTGAAGCTTTCTTT.

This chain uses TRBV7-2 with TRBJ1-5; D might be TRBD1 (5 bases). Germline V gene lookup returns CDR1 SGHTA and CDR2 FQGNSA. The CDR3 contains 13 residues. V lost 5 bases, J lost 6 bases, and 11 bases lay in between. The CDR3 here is CASSARGGQPQHF. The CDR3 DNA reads TGTGCCAGCAGCGCTCGGGGGGGTCAGCCCCAGCATTTT.

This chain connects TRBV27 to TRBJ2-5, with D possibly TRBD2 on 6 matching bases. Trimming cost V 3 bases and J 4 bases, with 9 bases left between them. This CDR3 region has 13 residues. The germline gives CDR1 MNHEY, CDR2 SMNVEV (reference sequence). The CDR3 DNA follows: TGTGCCAGCAGTTTTCGGGGAGGAGAGACCCAGTACTTC. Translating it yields CASSFRGGETQYF.

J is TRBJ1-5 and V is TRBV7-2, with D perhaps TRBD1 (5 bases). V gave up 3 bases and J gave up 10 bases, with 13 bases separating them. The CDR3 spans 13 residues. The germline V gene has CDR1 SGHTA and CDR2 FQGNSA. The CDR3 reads CASSFRVSDPQHF. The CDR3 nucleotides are TGTGCCAGCAGCTTCAGGGTTTCGGATCCCCAGCATTTT. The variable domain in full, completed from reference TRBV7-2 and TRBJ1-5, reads GAGVSQSPSNKVTEKGKDVELRCDPISGHTALYWYRQSLGQGLEFLIYFQGNSAPDKSGLPSDRFSAERTGGSVSTLTIQRTQQEDSAVYLCASSFRVSDPQHFGDGTRLSIL.

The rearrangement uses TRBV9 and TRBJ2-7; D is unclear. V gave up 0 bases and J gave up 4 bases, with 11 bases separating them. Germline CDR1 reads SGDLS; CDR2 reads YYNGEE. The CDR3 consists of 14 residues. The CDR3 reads CASSVDTYHYEQYF. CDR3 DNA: TGTGCCAGCAGCGTAGACACGTACCATTACGAGCAGTACTTC.

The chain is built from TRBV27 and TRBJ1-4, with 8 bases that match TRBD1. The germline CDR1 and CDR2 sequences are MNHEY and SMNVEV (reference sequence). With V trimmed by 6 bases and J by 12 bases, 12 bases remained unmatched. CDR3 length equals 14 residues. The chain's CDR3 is CASSHRGAAGELFF. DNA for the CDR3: TGTGCCAGCAGCCACAGGGGGGCTGCCGGGGAACTGTTTTTT. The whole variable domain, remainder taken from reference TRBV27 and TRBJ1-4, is EAQVTQNPRYLITVTGKKLTVTCSQNMNHEYMSWYRQDPGLGLRQIYYSMNVEVTDKGDVPEGYKVSRKEKRNFPLILESPSPNQTSLYFCASSHRGAAGELFFGSGTQLSVL.

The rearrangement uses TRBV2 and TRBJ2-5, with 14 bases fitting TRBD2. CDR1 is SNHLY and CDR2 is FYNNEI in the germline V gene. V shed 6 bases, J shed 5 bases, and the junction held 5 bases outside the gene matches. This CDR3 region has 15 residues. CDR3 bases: TGTGCCAGCAGCCGGACTAGCGGGGGGCGGGAGACCCAGTACTTC. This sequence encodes CASSRTSGGRETQYF.

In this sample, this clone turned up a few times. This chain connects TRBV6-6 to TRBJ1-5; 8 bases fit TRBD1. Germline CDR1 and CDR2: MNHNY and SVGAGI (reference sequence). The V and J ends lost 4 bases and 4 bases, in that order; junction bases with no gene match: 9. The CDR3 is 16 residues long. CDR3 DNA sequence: TGTGCCAGCAGTTTAACAATGACAGGGGTAAATCAGCCCCAGCATTTT. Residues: CASSLTMTGVNQPQHF.

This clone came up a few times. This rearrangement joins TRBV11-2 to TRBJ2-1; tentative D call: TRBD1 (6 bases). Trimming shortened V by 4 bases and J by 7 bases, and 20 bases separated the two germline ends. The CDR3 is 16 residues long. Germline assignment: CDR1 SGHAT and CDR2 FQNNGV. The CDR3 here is CASSSPPGTLGNEQFF. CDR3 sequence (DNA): TGTGCCAGCAGCTCTCCCCCCGGGACACTGGGGAATGAGCAGTTCTTC.

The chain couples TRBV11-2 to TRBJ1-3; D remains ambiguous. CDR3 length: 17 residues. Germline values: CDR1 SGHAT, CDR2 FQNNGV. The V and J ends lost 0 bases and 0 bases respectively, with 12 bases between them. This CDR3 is CASSLEANRHSGNTIYF. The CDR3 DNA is TGTGCCAGCAGCTTAGAGGCCAACAGACACTCTGGAAACACCATATATTTT.

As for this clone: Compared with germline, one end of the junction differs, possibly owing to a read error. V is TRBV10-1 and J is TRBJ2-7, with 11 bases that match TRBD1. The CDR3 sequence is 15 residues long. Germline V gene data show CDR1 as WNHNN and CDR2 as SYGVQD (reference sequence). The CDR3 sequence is CDSSTGQGANYEQYF. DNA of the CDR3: TGCGACAGCAGTACTGGACAGGGGGCTAATTACGAGCAGTACTTC.

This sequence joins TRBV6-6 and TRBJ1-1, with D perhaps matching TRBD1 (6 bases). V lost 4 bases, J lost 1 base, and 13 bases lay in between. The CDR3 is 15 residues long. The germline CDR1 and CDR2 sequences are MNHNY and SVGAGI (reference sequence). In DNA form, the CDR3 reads TGTGCCAGCAGTTTAGTCAGGGGCGAGAACACTGAAGCTTTCTTT. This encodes CASSLVRGENTEAFF.

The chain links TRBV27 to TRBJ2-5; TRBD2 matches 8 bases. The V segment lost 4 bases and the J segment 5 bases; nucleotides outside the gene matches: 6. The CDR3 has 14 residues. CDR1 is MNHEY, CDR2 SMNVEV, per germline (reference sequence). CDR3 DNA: TGTGCCAGCAGTTATTCTAGCGGGTACGAGACCCAGTACTTC. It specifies CASSYSSGYETQYF.